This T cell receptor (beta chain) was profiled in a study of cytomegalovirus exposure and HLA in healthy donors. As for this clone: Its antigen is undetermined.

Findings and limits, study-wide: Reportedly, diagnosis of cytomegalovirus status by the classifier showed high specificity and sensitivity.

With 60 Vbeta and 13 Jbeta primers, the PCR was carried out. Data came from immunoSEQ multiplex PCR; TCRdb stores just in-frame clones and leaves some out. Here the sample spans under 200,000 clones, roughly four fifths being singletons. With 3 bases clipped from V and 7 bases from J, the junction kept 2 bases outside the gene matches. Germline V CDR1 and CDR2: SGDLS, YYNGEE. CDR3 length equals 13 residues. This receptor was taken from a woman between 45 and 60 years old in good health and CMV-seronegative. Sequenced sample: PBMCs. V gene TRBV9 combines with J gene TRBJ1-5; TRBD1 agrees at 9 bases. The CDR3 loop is CASSGGTGQPQHF. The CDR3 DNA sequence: TGTGCCAGCAGCGGAGGGACAGGGCAGCCCCAGCATTTT.